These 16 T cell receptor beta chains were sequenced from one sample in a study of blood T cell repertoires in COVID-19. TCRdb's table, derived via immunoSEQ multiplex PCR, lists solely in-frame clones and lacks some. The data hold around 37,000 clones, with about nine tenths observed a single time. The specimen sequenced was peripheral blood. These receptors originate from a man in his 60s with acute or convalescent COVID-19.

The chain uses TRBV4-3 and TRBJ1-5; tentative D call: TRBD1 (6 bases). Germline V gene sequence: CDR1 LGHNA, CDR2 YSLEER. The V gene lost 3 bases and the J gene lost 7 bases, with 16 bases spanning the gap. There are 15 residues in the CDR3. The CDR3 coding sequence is TGCGCCAGCAGCCATTCTCGGCAGGGGATACAGCCCCAGCATTTT. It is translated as CASSHSRQGIQPQHF.

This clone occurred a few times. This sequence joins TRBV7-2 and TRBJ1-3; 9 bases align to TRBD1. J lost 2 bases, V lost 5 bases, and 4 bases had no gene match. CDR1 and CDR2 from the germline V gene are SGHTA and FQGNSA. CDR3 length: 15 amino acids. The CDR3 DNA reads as TGTGCCAGCAGCGCACGGACAGGGGCTGGAAACACCATATATTTT. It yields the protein CASSARTGAGNTIYF.

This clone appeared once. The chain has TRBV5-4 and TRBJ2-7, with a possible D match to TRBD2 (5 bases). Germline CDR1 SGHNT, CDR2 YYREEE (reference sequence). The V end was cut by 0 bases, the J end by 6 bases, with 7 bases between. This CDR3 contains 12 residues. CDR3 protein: CASSLGEGEQYF. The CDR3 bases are TGTGCCAGCAGCTTGGGCGAGGGCGAGCAGTACTTC.

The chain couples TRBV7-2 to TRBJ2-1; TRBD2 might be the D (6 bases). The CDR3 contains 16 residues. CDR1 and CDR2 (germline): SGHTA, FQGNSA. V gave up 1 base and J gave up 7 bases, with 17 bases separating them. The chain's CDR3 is CASSLGRGGKGNEQFF. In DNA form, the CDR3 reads TGTGCCAGCAGCTTAGGGAGGGGCGGAAAGGGAAATGAGCAGTTCTTC.

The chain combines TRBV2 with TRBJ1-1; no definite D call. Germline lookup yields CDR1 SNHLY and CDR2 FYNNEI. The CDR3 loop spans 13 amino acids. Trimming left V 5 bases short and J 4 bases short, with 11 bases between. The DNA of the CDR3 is TGTGCCAGCAGTTGGGCTTTGGCCACTGAAGCTTTCTTT. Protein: CASSWALATEAFF.

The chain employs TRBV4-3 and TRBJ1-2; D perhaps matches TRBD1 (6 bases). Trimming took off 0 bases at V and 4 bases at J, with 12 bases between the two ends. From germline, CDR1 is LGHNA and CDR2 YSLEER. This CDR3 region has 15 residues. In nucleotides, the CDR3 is TGCGCCAGCAGCCAAGATACAGGGTGGATCTATGGCTACACCTTC. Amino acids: CASSQDTGWIYGYTF.

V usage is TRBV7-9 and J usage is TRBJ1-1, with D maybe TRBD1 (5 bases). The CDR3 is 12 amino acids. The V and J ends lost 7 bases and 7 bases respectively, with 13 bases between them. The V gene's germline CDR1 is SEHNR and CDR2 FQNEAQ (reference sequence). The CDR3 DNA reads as TGTGCCAGCACCACGGGGGGTCGTGAAGCTTTCTTT. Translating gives CASTTGGREAFF.

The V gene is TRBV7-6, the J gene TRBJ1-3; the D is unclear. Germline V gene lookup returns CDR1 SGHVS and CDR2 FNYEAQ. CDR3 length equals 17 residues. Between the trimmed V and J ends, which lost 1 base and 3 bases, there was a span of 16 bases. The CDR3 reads CASSLDFRTLGGNTIYF. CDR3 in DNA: TGTGCCAGCAGCTTAGACTTTAGGACTCTAGGTGGAAACACCATATATTTT.

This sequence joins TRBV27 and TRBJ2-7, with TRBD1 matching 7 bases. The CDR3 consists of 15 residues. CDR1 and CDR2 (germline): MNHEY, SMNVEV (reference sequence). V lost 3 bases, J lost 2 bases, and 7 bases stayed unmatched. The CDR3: CASSFTRDSAYEQYV. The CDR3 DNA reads TGTGCCAGCAGTTTCACTCGGGACAGCGCCTACGAGCAGTACGTC.

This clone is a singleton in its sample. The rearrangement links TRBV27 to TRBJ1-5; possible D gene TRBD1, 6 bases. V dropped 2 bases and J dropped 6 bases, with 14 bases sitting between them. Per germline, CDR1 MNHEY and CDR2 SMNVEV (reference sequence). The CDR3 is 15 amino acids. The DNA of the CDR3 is TGTGCCAGCAGTTTAAACAGGGACGCAAGTCAGCCCCAGCATTTT. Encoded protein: CASSLNRDASQPQHF.

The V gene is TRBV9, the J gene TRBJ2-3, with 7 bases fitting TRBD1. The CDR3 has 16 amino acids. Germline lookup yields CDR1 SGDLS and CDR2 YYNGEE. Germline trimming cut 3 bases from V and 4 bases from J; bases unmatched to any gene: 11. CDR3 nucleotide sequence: TGTGCCAGCAGCGAACGTACCAGGGGGTGGGCAGATACGCAGTATTTT. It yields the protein CASSERTRGWADTQYF.

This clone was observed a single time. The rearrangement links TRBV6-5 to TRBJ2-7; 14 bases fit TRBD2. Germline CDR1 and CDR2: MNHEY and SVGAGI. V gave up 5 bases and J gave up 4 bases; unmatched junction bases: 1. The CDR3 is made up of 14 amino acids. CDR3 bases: TGTGCCAGCAGTCGGACTAGCGGGAGGTACGAGCAGTACTTC. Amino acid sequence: CASSRTSGRYEQYF.

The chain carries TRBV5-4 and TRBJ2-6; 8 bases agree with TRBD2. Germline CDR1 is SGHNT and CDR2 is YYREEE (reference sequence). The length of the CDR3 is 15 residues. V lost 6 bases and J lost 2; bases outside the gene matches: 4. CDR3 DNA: TGTGCCAGCACCGGGGGGGAGACTGGGGCCAACGTCCTGACTTTC. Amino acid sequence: CASTGGETGANVLTF.

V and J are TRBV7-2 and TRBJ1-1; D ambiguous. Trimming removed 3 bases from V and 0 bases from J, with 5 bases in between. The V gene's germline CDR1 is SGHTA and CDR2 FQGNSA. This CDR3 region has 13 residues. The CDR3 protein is CASSFTVNTEAFF. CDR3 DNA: TGTGCCAGCAGCTTTACAGTGAACACTGAAGCTTTCTTT. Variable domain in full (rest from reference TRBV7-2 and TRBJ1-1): GAGVSQSPSNKVTEKGKDVELRCDPISGHTALYWYRQSLGQGLEFLIYFQGNSAPDKSGLPSDRFSAERTGGSVSTLTIQRTQQEDSAVYLCASSFTVNTEAFFGQGTRLTVV.

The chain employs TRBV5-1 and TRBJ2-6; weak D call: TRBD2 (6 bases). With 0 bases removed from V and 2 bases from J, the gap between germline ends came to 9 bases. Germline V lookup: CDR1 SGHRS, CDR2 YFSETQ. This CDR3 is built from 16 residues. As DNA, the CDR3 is TGCGCCAGCAGCTTGGTTTCGGGGGCTGGGGCCAACGTCCTGACTTTC. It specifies CASSLVSGAGANVLTF. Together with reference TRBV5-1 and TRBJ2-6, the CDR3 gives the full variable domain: KAGVTQTPRYLIKTRGQQVTLSCSPISGHRSVSWYQQTPGQGLQFLFEYFSETQRNKGNFPGRFSGRQFSNSRSEMNVSTLELGDSALYLCASSLVSGAGANVLTFGAGSRLTVL.

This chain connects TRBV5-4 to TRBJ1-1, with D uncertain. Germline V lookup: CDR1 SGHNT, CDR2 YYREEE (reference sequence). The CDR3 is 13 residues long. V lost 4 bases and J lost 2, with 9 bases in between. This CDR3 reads CASSAGINTEAFF. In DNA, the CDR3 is TGTGCCAGCAGCGCCGGGATAAACACTGAAGCTTTCTTT.